This section outlines one TCR beta chain sequence together with its context. Its antigen is currently not known. The sample holds no much larger clone one base away, and base qualities are not on file. Preparation of the library involved the immunoSEQ multiplex PCR assay. Here the immuneACCESS table is served through TCRdb, limited to in-frame sequences with V and J called. Missing clones are a known gap in these copies; in checked studies unresolved V genes cover under half, and the rest lacks a known reason. The table for this sample lists over 35,000 clones; roughly nine tenths of them were counted only once. Less than 0.55% of the sample comes from the top ten. The record originates from a study of T cell changes during pregnancy in multiple sclerosis (dated by TCRdb to the late 2010s). For the study in its entirety: The study examined how the T cell repertoire changed over the course of pregnancy in women with multiple sclerosis.

This sample comprised CD4+ T cells from peripheral blood mononuclear cells, obtained in the third trimester of pregnancy. This TCR was recovered from a female donor in good health, enrolled as a control in a pregnancy study.

The DNA sequence is given as TGCAGCGCTGGGGGGGGGTTTAGCACAGATACGCAGTATTTT. Its coded protein is CSAGGGFSTDTQYF. This chain is built from TRBV29-1 and TRBJ2-3, with 7 central nucleotides matching TRBD2. CDR1 and CDR2 are drawn from the germline V gene: SQVTM, ANQGSEA. The CDR3 covers 14 residues, taking in both the cysteine and the phenylalanine. The CDR3 DNA has 42 bases and is translated from base 1. The V end gives up 7 bases and the J end 0 bases, leaving 7 bases in the junction not matched to a gene.